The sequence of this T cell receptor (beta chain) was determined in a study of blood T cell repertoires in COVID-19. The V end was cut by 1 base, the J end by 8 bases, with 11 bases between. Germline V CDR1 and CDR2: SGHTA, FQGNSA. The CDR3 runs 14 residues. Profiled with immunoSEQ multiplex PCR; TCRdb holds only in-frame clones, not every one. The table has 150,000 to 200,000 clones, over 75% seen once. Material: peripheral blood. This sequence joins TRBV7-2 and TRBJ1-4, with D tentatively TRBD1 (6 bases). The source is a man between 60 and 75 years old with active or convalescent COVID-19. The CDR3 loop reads CASSLEGRGEKLFF. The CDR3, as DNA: TGTGCCAGCAGCTTAGAGGGCAGGGGCGAAAAACTGTTTTTT.